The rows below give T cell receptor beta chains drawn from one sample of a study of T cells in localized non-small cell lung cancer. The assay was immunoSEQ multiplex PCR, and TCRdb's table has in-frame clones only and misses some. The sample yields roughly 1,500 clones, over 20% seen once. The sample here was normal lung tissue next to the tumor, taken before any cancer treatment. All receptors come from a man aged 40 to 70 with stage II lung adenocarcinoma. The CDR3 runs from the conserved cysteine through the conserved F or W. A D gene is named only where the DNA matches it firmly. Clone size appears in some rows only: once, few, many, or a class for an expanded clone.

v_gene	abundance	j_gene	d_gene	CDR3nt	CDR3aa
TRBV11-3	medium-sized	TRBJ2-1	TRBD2	TGTGCCAGCAGCACTACTAGCGGGGGGTACAATGAGCAGTTCTTC	CASSTTSGGYNEQFF
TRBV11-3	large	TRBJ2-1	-	TGTGCCAGCAGCGACCTACAGGGTCACAACTACAATGAGCAGTTCTTC	CASSDLQGHNYNEQFF
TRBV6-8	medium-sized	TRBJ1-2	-	TGTGCCAGCCGGGAAAAAAACTATGGCTACACCTTC	CASREKNYGYTF
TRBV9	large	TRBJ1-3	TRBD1	TGTGCCAGCAGTGACGATGACAGGGGAAGCTCTGGAAACACCATATATTTT	CASSDDDRGSSGNTIYF
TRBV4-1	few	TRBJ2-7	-	TGCGCCAGCAGCCAAGACGGCGGGACCAACGAGCAGTACTTC	CASSQDGGTNEQYF
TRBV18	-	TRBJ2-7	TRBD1	TGTGCCAGCTCAACAGAAACAGGGGCGGAATACGAGCAGTACTTC	CASSTETGAEYEQYF
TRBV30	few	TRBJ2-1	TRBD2	TGTGCCTGGAGGGCGGGGGGGCCCTACAATGAGCAGTTCTTC	CAWRAGGPYNEQFF
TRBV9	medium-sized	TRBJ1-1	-	TGTGCCAGCAGGGATAGGGGTTACTTGAACACTGAAGCTTTCTTT	CASRDRGYLNTEAFF
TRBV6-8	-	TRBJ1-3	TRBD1	TGTGCCAGCAGTGGGTCCGGGACAGGGTCTGGAAACACCATATATTTT	CASSGSGTGSGNTIYF
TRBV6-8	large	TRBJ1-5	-	TGTGCCAGCAGACCACTGACAGGAGATCAGCCCCAGCATTTT	CASRPLTGDQPQHF
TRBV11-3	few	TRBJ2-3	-	TGTGCCAGCAGTACTGGGGACGGAACCACAGATACGCAGTATTTT	CASSTGDGTTDTQYF
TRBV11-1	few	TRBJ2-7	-	TGTGCCAGCAGCCACCTGAAACAGGGTTACGAGCAGTACTTC	CASSHLKQGYEQYF
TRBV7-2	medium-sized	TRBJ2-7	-	TGTGCCAGCAGCTTAGGGGAGGAGGGCGAGCAGTACTTC	CASSLGEEGEQYF
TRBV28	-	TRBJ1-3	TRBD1	TGTGCCAGCAGTTCCGGGACAGGGTCCGGAAACACCATATATTTT	CASSSGTGSGNTIYF
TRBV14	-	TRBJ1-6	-	TGTGCCAGCAGCCAAGATCCGGGTGCTGGTTCACCCCTCCACTTT	CASSQDPGAGSPLHF
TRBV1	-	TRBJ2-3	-	TGCGCCAGCAGCCACCCGACTAGCGAGACAGATACGCAGTATTTT	CASSHPTSETDTQYF
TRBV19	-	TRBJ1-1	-	TGTGCCAGTAGCACCTGGGAGATCGCTGAAGCTTTCTTT	CASSTWEIAEAFF
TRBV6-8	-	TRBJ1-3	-	TGTGCCATCGGGGGACGAACTGACTCTGGAAACACCATATATTTT	CAIGGRTDSGNTIYF
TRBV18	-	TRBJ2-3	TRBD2	TGTGCCAGCTCCCGATCCTTCGTAGCGGGCCGCACAGATACGCAGTATTTT	CASSRSFVAGRTDTQYF
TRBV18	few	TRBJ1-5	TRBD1	TGTGCCAGCTCACTACAGGGGACAGGGGATCGGAATCAGCCCCAGCATTTT	CASSLQGTGDRNQPQHF
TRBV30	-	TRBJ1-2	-	TGTGCCTGGAGACAGGCCGGGGACTATGGCTACACCTTC	CAWRQAGDYGYTF
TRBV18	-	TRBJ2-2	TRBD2	TGTGCCAGCTCACCACCCGCCGGGGGGGGCTCCGGGGAGCTGTTTTTT	CASSPPAGGGSGELFF
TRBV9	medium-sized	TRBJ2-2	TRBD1	TGTGCCAGCAGCTCAGGGACAGGGTACACCGGGGAGCTGTTTTTT	CASSSGTGYTGELFF
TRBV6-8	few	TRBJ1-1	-	TGTGCCAGCACCTTTCAAATGGGTACTGAAGCTTTCTTT	CASTFQMGTEAFF
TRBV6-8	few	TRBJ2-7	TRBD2	TGTGCCAGCAGTAAAGGACTAGTAGAAGGCGAGCAGTACTTC	CASSKGLVEGEQYF
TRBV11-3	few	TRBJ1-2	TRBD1	TGTGCCAGCAGCCAAAACAGGGGGCTCGAGAACTATGGCTACACCTTC	CASSQNRGLENYGYTF
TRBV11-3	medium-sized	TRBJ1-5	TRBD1	TGTGCCAGCAGCTTAGGGACAGGGGATCAGCCCCAGCATTTT	CASSLGTGDQPQHF
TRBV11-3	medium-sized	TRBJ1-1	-	TGTGCCAGCAGCTTAGGAGGGGGGGTGAACACTGAAGCTTTCTTT	CASSLGGGVNTEAFF
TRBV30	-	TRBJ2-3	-	TGTGCCTGGAGTCCAAGCACAGATACGCAGTATTTT	CAWSPSTDTQYF
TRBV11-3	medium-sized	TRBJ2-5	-	TGTGCCAGCAGCTGGCCCAGCCGAGCGGAGAACCAAGAGACCCAGTACTTC	CASSWPSRAENQETQYF
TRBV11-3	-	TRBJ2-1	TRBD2	TGTGCCAGCAGCTTTGTCAGGCTAGCGGGTAACAATGAGCAGTTCTTC	CASSFVRLAGNNEQFF
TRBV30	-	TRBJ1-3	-	TGTGCCTGGAGTGTAGGGTCGGGAAACACCATATATTTT	CAWSVGSGNTIYF
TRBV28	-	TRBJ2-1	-	TGTGCCAGCAGTAAGACAGGTCGCTCCTACAATGAGCAGTTCTTC	CASSKTGRSYNEQFF
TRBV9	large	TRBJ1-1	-	TGTGCCAGCAGCGGACCAACCGTGGGTACTGAAGCTTTCTTT	CASSGPTVGTEAFF
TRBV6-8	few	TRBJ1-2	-	TGTGCCAGCAGTTACTCACCTAACTATGGCTACACCTTC	CASSYSPNYGYTF